The present entry profiles one TCR beta chain with its context. Its specificity is not known. This sample stems from a study of T cell responses to AZD1222 COVID-19 vaccine. The study, taken as a whole, reports: Donors, mostly white British, included more females; clonal diversity was possibly underestimated.

The data were produced by immunoSEQ multiplex PCR, yet TCRdb's version contains in-frame clones alone and is incomplete. The table includes 170,000 or so clones, approximately 92% detected once. The CDR3 totals 16 residues. V was shortened by 7 bases and J by 0 bases, with 17 bases between the two germline ends. The germline gives CDR1 KGHSH, CDR2 LQKENI. Sequences were derived from peripheral blood, sampled 28 days after the second dose of the MenACWY control vaccine. This chain uses TRBV18 with TRBJ2-3, with D perhaps TRBD1 or TRBD2 (6 bases each). The origin of this receptor is an adult who received the MenACWY meningococcal vaccine as a control. The CDR3 region is CASCPRLGGSTDTQYF. DNA for the CDR3: TGTGCCAGCTGCCCCAGGCTAGGGGGGAGCACAGATACGCAGTATTTT. Filled out from reference TRBV18 and TRBJ2-3, the complete variable domain reads NAGVMQNPRHLVRRRGQEARLRCSPMKGHSHVYWYRQLPEEGLKFMVYLQKENIIDESGMPKERFSAEFPKEGPSILRIQQVVRGDSAAYFCASCPRLGGSTDTQYFGPGTRLTVL.